Listed below are T cell receptor beta chains from one sample, sequenced in a study of technical replicates of blood from several donors. Repertoires were generated with immunoSEQ multiplex PCR, while TCRdb's copy carries only in-frame clones and drops some. The data contain under 75,000 clones, around 85% of them seen just once; the ten biggest clones take up about 5%. Sequenced sample: PBMCs. Source of these receptors: a human donor in good health. Some clones in this sample may be carry-over from other donors' samples. Both conserved end residues are part of each CDR3. The D gene is left open where the match is weak. Where a row states a size, it is once, few, many or the class of an expanded clone; other rows omit it.

.	TRBV27	.	TRBJ2-5	CASSSSGGETQYF	TGTGCCAGCAGTTCGTCCGGCGGGGAGACCCAGTACTTC
.	TRBV7-6	.	TRBJ2-1	CASRRLQGEQFF	TGTGCCAGCAGGCGGCTACAGGGCGAGCAGTTCTTC
.	TRBV7-2	.	TRBJ1-2	CASSLVGGADYGYTF	TGTGCCAGCAGCTTAGTTGGGGGGGCTGACTATGGCTACACCTTC
.	TRBV5-1	TRBD1	TRBJ1-1	CASSSGQVPGAEAFF	TGCGCCAGCAGCTCAGGACAGGTCCCCGGGGCTGAAGCTTTCTTT
.	TRBV6-1	TRBD1	TRBJ2-7	CASSEPFGTGVYEQYF	TGTGCCAGCAGTGAACCCTTTGGGACAGGAGTTTACGAGCAGTACTTC
.	TRBV18	TRBD1	TRBJ1-3	CASSTTGGPGNTIYF	TGTGCCAGCTCAACAACAGGGGGCCCTGGAAACACCATATATTTT
.	TRBV10-3	.	TRBJ2-1	CAISEERDYNEQFF	TGTGCCATCAGTGAGGAGAGGGACTACAATGAGCAGTTCTTC
.	TRBV5-4	.	TRBJ1-2	CASSYSLDSFYTF	TGTGCCAGCAGCTACTCACTCGACAGCTTCTACACCTTC
.	TRBV7-2	TRBD1	TRBJ2-1	CASSLEGQQQFF	TGTGCCAGCAGCTTAGAGGGACAGCAGCAGTTCTTC
few	TRBV14	TRBD1	TRBJ1-6	CASSRDRGVSPLHF	TGTGCCAGCAGCCGGGACAGGGGGGTTTCACCCCTCCACTTT
.	TRBV18	.	TRBJ2-1	CASSPGAYNEQFF	TGTGCCAGCTCACCAGGGGCGTACAATGAGCAGTTCTTC
.	TRBV5-6	TRBD1	TRBJ2-3	CASSSKGTGGLGVRWQYF	TGTGCCAGCAGCTCAAAGGGGACAGGGGGCCTCGGGGTCAGATGGCAGTATTTT
.	TRBV7-8	.	TRBJ1-5	CASNEMAGYSNQPQHF	TGTGCCAGCAACGAAATGGCAGGCTATAGCAATCAGCCCCAGCATTTT
.	TRBV4-2	TRBD2	TRBJ2-7	CASSLGMLASGSYEQYF	TGTGCCAGCAGCCTAGGGATGCTGGCTAGCGGTTCCTACGAGCAGTACTTC
.	TRBV5-1	.	TRBJ2-7	CASSLGDSRFYEQYF	TGCGCCAGCAGCTTGGGGGACTCTAGATTTTACGAGCAGTACTTC
few	TRBV29-1	.	TRBJ2-1	CSVALASREQFF	TGCAGCGTTGCCCTAGCCTCGAGGGAGCAGTTCTTC
.	TRBV11-3	.	TRBJ2-1	CASSLDYGDYNEQFF	TGTGCCAGCAGCTTAGATTACGGGGACTACAATGAGCAGTTCTTC
.	TRBV11-3	.	TRBJ2-7	CASSSGSPYEQYF	TGTGCCAGCAGCTCCGGGAGCCCCTACGAGCAGTACTTC
.	TRBV2	TRBD2	TRBJ2-1	CASSEGAGGAYNEQFF	TGTGCCAGCAGTGAAGGAGCGGGGGGGGCCTACAATGAGCAGTTCTTC
.	TRBV7-9	TRBD2	TRBJ2-1	CASSLVLAGGNEQFF	TGTGCCAGCAGCTTAGTACTAGCGGGAGGCAATGAGCAGTTCTTC
once	TRBV5-4	TRBD1	TRBJ1-4	CASSQDREREKLFF	TGTGCCAGCAGCCAGGACAGGGAACGAGAAAAACTGTTTTTT
.	TRBV27	.	TRBJ1-4	CASSPFGEGGIFGNEKLFF	TGTGCCAGCAGCCCCTTCGGTGAAGGGGGTATATTCGGTAATGAAAAACTGTTTTTT
.	TRBV7-9	TRBD2	TRBJ2-1	CASSLGLANEQFF	TGTGCCAGCAGCCTGGGACTAGCCAATGAGCAGTTCTTC
.	TRBV21-1	.	TRBJ1-5	CASSARDTHQPQHF	TGTGCCAGCAGCGCACGGGACACTCATCAGCCCCAGCATTTT
.	TRBV29-1	TRBD2	TRBJ2-1	CSAGTTSYNEQFF	TGCAGCGCAGGGACTACCTCCTACAATGAGCAGTTCTTC
.	TRBV19	TRBD2	TRBJ2-3	CASSPSGALSTDTQYF	TGTGCCAGTAGTCCTAGCGGGGCCCTATCCACAGATACGCAGTATTTT
.	TRBV5-4	TRBD2	TRBJ2-3	CASNDISGGTDTQYF	TGTGCCAGCAACGACATCAGCGGGGGCACAGATACGCAGTATTTT
.	TRBV7-9	.	TRBJ1-6	CASRAGAAGSPLHF	TGTGCCAGCAGAGCGGGGGCGGCGGGCTCACCCCTCCACTTT
.	TRBV6-5	TRBD1	TRBJ2-1	CASRPRQGAENEQFF	TGTGCCAGCCGACCGCGACAGGGGGCGGAAAATGAGCAGTTCTTC
.	TRBV2	.	TRBJ2-7	CASTFGSYYEQYF	TGTGCCAGCACCTTCGGGAGTTACTACGAGCAGTACTTC
.	TRBV14	.	TRBJ1-2	CASSQEGDWGDWSGYTF	TGTGCCAGCAGCCAAGAAGGGGACTGGGGGGATTGGAGTGGCTACACCTTC
.	TRBV9	TRBD2	TRBJ2-7	CASNPAGEDEQYF	TGTGCCAGCAATCCGGCGGGAGAGGATGAGCAGTACTTC
.	TRBV29-1	.	TRBJ1-1	CSVVQGETEAFF	TGCAGCGTTGTACAGGGTGAGACTGAAGCTTTCTTT
.	TRBV27	.	TRBJ1-3	CASSPTLDSRTGNTIYF	TGTGCCAGCAGCCCAACCTTGGACAGTAGGACTGGAAACACCATATATTTT
.	TRBV5-1	TRBD1	TRBJ1-4	CASSSRQGGATNEKLFF	TGCGCCAGCAGCTCCAGACAGGGAGGCGCAACTAATGAAAAACTGTTTTTT
.	TRBV9	.	TRBJ2-5	CASSGQTQETQYF	TGTGCCAGCAGCGGACAAACCCAAGAGACCCAGTACTTC
once	TRBV23-1	.	TRBJ2-2	CASSPLPRTVTGELFF	TGCGCCAGCAGTCCCCTACCCCGGACAGTAACCGGGGAGCTGTTTTTT
.	TRBV6-5	.	TRBJ1-3	CASSATRYGNTIYF	TGTGCCAGCAGCGCGACACGGTACGGAAACACCATATATTTT
.	TRBV19	TRBD2	TRBJ2-4	CASRIKASGSPAKNIQYF	TGTGCCAGTAGAATTAAGGCTAGCGGGAGCCCGGCCAAAAACATTCAGTACTTC
once	TRBV6-1	.	TRBJ2-3	CASVERIKDTQYF	TGTGCCAGCGTAGAGCGGATCAAGGATACGCAGTATTTT
once	TRBV12-5	.	TRBJ1-6	CASGLVANSPLHF	TGTGCTAGTGGTTTGGTAGCGAATTCACCCCTCCACTTT
.	TRBV30	.	TRBJ1-4	CAWSQLRVTNEKLFF	TGTGCCTGGAGCCAACTCAGGGTGACTAATGAAAAACTGTTTTTT
.	TRBV5-4	TRBD1	TRBJ2-7	CASSPDRSTSYEQYF	TGTGCCAGCAGCCCGGACAGGAGTACCTCCTACGAGCAGTACTTC
.	TRBV5-1	.	TRBJ2-7	CASSFSGSEQYF	TGCGCCAGCAGCTTTTCTGGGAGTGAGCAGTACTTC
.	TRBV5-1	TRBD1	TRBJ2-5	CASSLVGTGGGETQYF	TGCGCCAGCAGCTTGGTCGGGACAGGGGGCGGAGAGACCCAGTACTTC
.	TRBV11-3	.	TRBJ1-1	CASSLTGLNTEAFF	TGTGCCAGCAGTCTAACGGGTTTGAACACTGAAGCTTTCTTT
.	TRBV2	TRBD1	TRBJ2-4	CASSEIRGLAKNIQYF	TGTGCCAGCAGTGAAATCAGGGGGCTAGCCAAAAACATTCAGTACTTC
.	TRBV18	.	TRBJ1-2	CASSVGQANYGYTF	TGTGCCAGCTCAGTTGGGCAAGCTAACTATGGCTACACCTTC
.	TRBV10-3	.	TRBJ1-5	CAIANGVGGGNQPQHF	TGTGCCATCGCAAACGGGGTGGGGGGAGGCAATCAGCCCCAGCATTTT
.	TRBV12-5	TRBD1	TRBJ2-1	CASGLVLGDRGHEQFF	TGTGCTAGTGGTTTGGTACTGGGGGACAGGGGCCATGAGCAGTTCTTC
once	TRBV18	.	TRBJ2-1	CASSPNNEQFF	TGTGCCAGCTCACCCAACAATGAGCAGTTCTTC